The text below deals with one T cell receptor beta chain. This entry comes from a study of blood T cell repertoires in COVID-19. About the research overall: Samples representing acute and convalescent COVID-19 were sourced from the United States, Italy and Spain. PBMCs, B-cell-depleted T cells, or T cells were the source of the cDNA or gDNA that made up the material.

Source study methods: Nucleated cell counts were estimated from reference gene primer amplification. Profiled with immunoSEQ multiplex PCR; TCRdb holds only in-frame clones, not every one. D and trimming were read from the DNA, whereas the V and J calls and clone size are those reported in that table. In the table there are under 45,000 clones, about 80% of which are singletons. The V end was cut by 4 bases, the J end by 1 base, with 13 bases between. The CDR3 extends over 16 amino acids. The germline gives CDR1 KGHDR, CDR2 SFDVKD. Sequencing was done on a sample of peripheral blood. The TCR comes from a human donor in a cohort sampled during active COVID-19. The chain employs TRBV24-1 and TRBJ1-5; maybe TRBD1 (5 bases). CDR3: CATSEGGRVSNQPQHF. CDR3 DNA: TGTGCCACCAGTGAGGGGGGGAGAGTCAGCAATCAGCCCCAGCATTTT.